Listed here are 2 T cell receptor beta chains from one sample, sequenced in a study of blood T cell repertoires in COVID-19. The method was immunoSEQ multiplex PCR; TCRdb's version includes in-frame clones alone and lacks a portion of them. The table lists around 300,000 clones, around 89% of them singletons. The sequencing input was PBMCs or T cells enriched from blood (not recorded which). Receptor source: a woman between 18 and 30 years old who had recovered from COVID-19.

The chain carries TRBV18 and TRBJ2-7; D is ambiguous. Germline-derived CDR1 and CDR2 are KGHSH and LQKENI. V was trimmed by 1 base and J by 3 bases, leaving 7 bases between them. CDR3 length: 13 amino acids. DNA of the CDR3: TGTGCCAGCTCACCACGGGCCCTCTACGAGCAGTACTTC. Protein product: CASSPRALYEQYF.

The chain carries TRBV5-6 and TRBJ2-1; 8 nucleotides align to TRBD2. The V and J ends lost 6 bases and 9 bases, in that order; junction bases with no gene match: 14. The length of the CDR3 is 15 residues. Germline loops: CDR1 SGHDT, CDR2 YYEEEE. The CDR3 spells CASIDSKRGSGEQFF. CDR3 in DNA: TGTGCCAGCATCGACTCTAAGCGGGGGAGTGGTGAGCAGTTCTTC.